This T cell receptor beta chain comes out of a study of cytomegalovirus exposure and HLA in healthy donors. Primers: 60 Vbeta forward and 13 Jbeta reverse. Measured with immunoSEQ multiplex PCR; TCRdb has only the in-frame clones, and not every one. The sample shows 120,000 to 150,000 clones, 80% of them seen only once. Trimming cost V 10 bases and J 2 bases, with 18 bases left between them. The CDR3 is 15 amino acids. The germline V gene encodes CDR1 MNHNS and CDR2 SASEGT. This clone has only one observation. The specimen sequenced was PBMCs. The receptor was isolated from a male donor in good health and CMV-seropositive. The chain employs TRBV6-1 and TRBJ1-3; perhaps TRBD1 as D (5 bases). In nucleotides, the CDR3 is TGTGCCACCTCCATGGGGGGTAGGGCTGGAAACACCATATATTTT. This translates into CATSMGGRAGNTIYF.